This record covers a single TCR beta chain. The protocol was immunoSEQ multiplex PCR, while the TCRdb copy is restricted to in-frame clones and leaves out a portion. The sample holds roughly 410,000 clones, 70% to 90% seen once. The data were obtained in a study of blood T cell repertoires in COVID-19. Study details: PBMCs, B-cell-depleted T cells, or T cells were the source of the cDNA or gDNA that made up the material.

Material for sequencing was peripheral blood. This receptor was taken from a woman between 35 and 50 years old with COVID-19, enrolled during active disease.

The DNA of the CDR3 is TGCGCCAGCAGTCAATCCGGGGGGGTTAGGGGCTACACCTTC. This gives the protein CASSQSGGVRGYTF. The gene calls are TRBV23-1 and TRBJ1-2; weak D call: TRBD1 (5 bases). TRBV23-1 is filed as an ORF, its function uncertain. This CDR3 is 14 amino acids long. Trimming removed 0 bases from V and 8 bases from J, with 13 bases in between.